Listed below are T cell receptor beta chains from one sample, sequenced in a study of shared clonotypes between healthy human individuals. Assay: immunoSEQ multiplex PCR; the TCRdb copy retains only in-frame clones and omits some. The repertoire consists of about 490,000 clones, with around 80% occurring once and the leading ten covering more than 10%. Material: PBMCs. These receptors originate from a woman in her forties in good health. Some clones in this sample may be carry-over from other donors' samples. The conserved cysteine and the conserved F or W are not part of the CDR3 here.

ASSVEASGDYNEQF | TRBJ2-1 | TRBV9
SVEVSTYEQY | TRBJ2-7 | TRBV29-1
ASSELEAVGEQF | TRBJ2-1 | TRBV6-1
ASSSDRGSGGYT | TRBJ1-2 | TRBV7-2
ASSPPTDLRQY | TRBJ2-7 | TRBV7-2
ASSVEGSSSTDTQY | TRBJ2-3 | TRBV9
ASSHGGGRAQETQY | TRBJ2-5 | TRBV7-3
ASSITGGNEQF | TRBJ2-1 | TRBV19
ASSLPDYYEQY | . | TRBV5-6
ASSYGTDNYEQY | TRBJ2-7 | TRBV27
ASSGLAEGVSYEQY | TRBJ2-7 | TRBV10-2
ASSYSPQSIEYEQF | TRBJ2-1 | TRBV6-5
SVYGTSGSEETQY | TRBJ2-5 | TRBV29-1
ASLPGGSGTSFEQF | TRBJ2-1 | TRBV6-6
ASSGRDRGRANTGELF | TRBJ2-2 | TRBV5-1
ATSPDRGRSGADVLT | TRBJ2-6 | TRBV15
ASSFTGGYEQY | TRBJ2-7 | TRBV7-3
ASSVDVTRKETQY | TRBJ2-5 | TRBV9
ASSLGDTGYGYT | TRBJ1-2 | TRBV27
ASSLPAFSYEQY | TRBJ2-7 | TRBV28
ASSKDRAGTDTQY | TRBJ2-3 | TRBV7-2
ASSFSLPIGNTIY | TRBJ1-3 | TRBV13
ASSLSAGRQTQY | TRBJ2-5 | TRBV7-7
ASSYRPENLYGYT | TRBJ1-2 | TRBV7-8
ASSARQHSYEQY | TRBJ2-7 | TRBV6-1
ASSPSLQGAAGELF | TRBJ2-2 | TRBV18
ASSLVAGEFYEQY | TRBJ2-7 | TRBV5-1
ASSLLGQLKNIQY | TRBJ2-4 | TRBV27
ASSPPGKETQY | TRBJ2-5 | TRBV18
ASSQDRALGEKLF | TRBJ1-4 | TRBV4-3
ASSSDWSSYEQY | TRBJ2-7 | TRBV7-2
ASSLGASLDTQY | TRBJ2-3 | TRBV5-1
ASSARSTGGVGNQPQH | TRBJ1-5 | TRBV28
ASSVGAADGSYEQY | TRBJ2-7 | TRBV9
ASGGGETQY | TRBJ2-5 | TRBV7-6
ASSLGQVIGEAF | TRBJ1-1 | TRBV9
ASSPLSGRATGELF | TRBJ2-2 | TRBV5-4
ASSSSGYYYNEQF | TRBJ2-1 | TRBV11-2
ASSLSREINEQF | TRBJ2-1 | TRBV7-3
ASRDRPRETQY | TRBJ2-5 | TRBV6-6
ASSWFGGRGSREQY | TRBJ2-7 | TRBV7-6
ACSKGGPSGVNEQY | TRBJ2-7 | TRBV21-1
ASSSLGEGDEQF | TRBJ2-1 | TRBV5-4
ASSSTTDTQY | TRBJ2-3 | TRBV6-5
ASSQNRVGGYT | TRBJ1-2 | TRBV4-3
ASSPLVGVSYEQY | TRBJ2-7 | TRBV28
ASSQDLNQPQH | TRBJ1-5 | TRBV4-3
ASSTTGSQYNEQF | TRBJ2-1 | TRBV6-6
ASSILATQETQY | TRBJ2-5 | TRBV7-8
ASTRFGGNTEAF | TRBJ1-1 | TRBV2
ASSPTGEGWETQY | TRBJ2-5 | TRBV11-3
AISRSVDDYEQY | TRBJ2-7 | TRBV27
ASSLGLATSTDTQY | TRBJ2-3 | TRBV5-1
ASSSPGSAQH | TRBJ1-5 | TRBV27
ASSLGPVGTQY | TRBJ2-3 | TRBV11-2
ASTRPGHASYT | TRBJ1-2 | TRBV6-5
ASSLASGRVGETQY | TRBJ2-5 | TRBV5-5
ASSLALQGMDQY | TRBJ2-5 | TRBV7-8
ASSPQTDNSPLH | TRBJ1-6 | TRBV18
ASSSGMAPGDTQY | TRBJ2-3 | TRBV28